These T cell receptor beta chains were read from a single sample in a study of sequential checkpoint blockade in melanoma. Repertoires were generated with immunoSEQ multiplex PCR, while TCRdb's copy carries only in-frame clones and drops some. Of about 25,000 clones in the sample, more than 60% are singletons; the top ten hold around 23%. The sample was CD8+ T cells sorted from blood (inferred from file names), taken from a patient given nivolumab and ipilimumab in sequence. The receptors stem from a human donor with melanoma. Each CDR3 is given with its conserved first and last residue. The D gene is left open where the match is weak. The size field is filled for only some rows; it gives once, few, many or a size class.

abundance: NA
j_gene: TRBJ2-7
v_gene: TRBV6-1
d_gene: NA
CDR3nt: TGTGCCAGCAGTGAAGAACAGTATTCCTACGAGCAGTACTTC
CDR3aa: CASSEEQYSYEQYF

abundance: NA
j_gene: TRBJ1-4
v_gene: TRBV6-5
d_gene: NA
CDR3nt: TGTGCCAGCAGCTTGGCAGTAACTAATGAAAAACTGTTTTTT
CDR3aa: CASSLAVTNEKLFF

abundance: NA
j_gene: TRBJ2-1
v_gene: TRBV29-1
d_gene: NA
CDR3nt: TGCAGCGTTATGACAGCCAATGAGCAGTTCTTC
CDR3aa: CSVMTANEQFF

abundance: NA
j_gene: TRBJ2-1
v_gene: TRBV27
d_gene: NA
CDR3nt: TGTGCCAGCACCTGGGCGGGAGAGCAGTTCTTC
CDR3aa: CASTWAGEQFF

abundance: NA
j_gene: TRBJ2-7
v_gene: TRBV4-3
d_gene: NA
CDR3nt: TGCGCCAGCAGCCAAACGGGGTACAGCTCCTACGAGCAGTACTTC
CDR3aa: CASSQTGYSSYEQYF

abundance: NA
j_gene: TRBJ2-7
v_gene: TRBV28
d_gene: TRBD2
CDR3nt: TGTGCCAGCAGACCGGGACTAGCGGTAGACTACGAGCAGTACTTC
CDR3aa: CASRPGLAVDYEQYF

abundance: medium-sized
j_gene: TRBJ1-1
v_gene: TRBV7-9
d_gene: NA
CDR3nt: TGTGCCAGCAGCTTAGCGTGGGGCGGGGACAACACTGAAGCTTTCTTT
CDR3aa: CASSLAWGGDNTEAFF

abundance: NA
j_gene: TRBJ1-5
v_gene: TRBV15
d_gene: TRBD1
CDR3nt: TGTGCCACCAGCTTACTTAGGGGGCCTCAGCCCCAGCATTTT
CDR3aa: CATSLLRGPQPQHF

abundance: once
j_gene: TRBJ2-7
v_gene: TRBV7-9
d_gene: TRBD1
CDR3nt: TGTGCCAGCAGCCCTCCGACAGGGGGAGAGCAGTACTTC
CDR3aa: CASSPPTGGEQYF

abundance: few
j_gene: TRBJ1-5
v_gene: TRBV6-1
d_gene: NA
CDR3nt: TGTGCCAGCAGTGTTGGTACAGGGTATAGCAATCAGCCCCAGCATTTT
CDR3aa: CASSVGTGYSNQPQHF

abundance: NA
j_gene: TRBJ1-1
v_gene: TRBV7-8
d_gene: NA
CDR3nt: TGTGCCAGCAGCTTAGCCGGGTATGCGGACACTGAAGCTTTCTTT
CDR3aa: CASSLAGYADTEAFF

abundance: once
j_gene: TRBJ2-5
v_gene: TRBV5-4
d_gene: TRBD2
CDR3nt: TGTGCCAGCAGCTTCCTAGCGGGGGCGGAGACCCAGTACTTC
CDR3aa: CASSFLAGAETQYF

abundance: NA
j_gene: TRBJ1-1
v_gene: TRBV28
d_gene: NA
CDR3nt: TGTGCCAGCAGTTTAGAGGACACTGAAGCTTTCTTT
CDR3aa: CASSLEDTEAFF

abundance: NA
j_gene: TRBJ1-2
v_gene: TRBV11-2
d_gene: NA
CDR3nt: TGTGCCAGCAGCTCAGGGGCCTACTATGGCTACACCTTC
CDR3aa: CASSSGAYYGYTF

abundance: NA
j_gene: TRBJ1-1
v_gene: TRBV27
d_gene: NA
CDR3nt: TGTGCCAGCAGTTTGTACAAGAACACTGAAGCTTTCTTT
CDR3aa: CASSLYKNTEAFF

abundance: few
j_gene: TRBJ1-3
v_gene: TRBV9
d_gene: NA
CDR3nt: TGTGCCAGCAGCGCCTTGGAGGGGCGAGACACCATATATTTT
CDR3aa: CASSALEGRDTIYF

abundance: NA
j_gene: TRBJ2-7
v_gene: TRBV4-3
d_gene: TRBD2
CDR3nt: TGCGCCAGCAGCCCGGGACTAGCGGGGGGGACCTACGAGCAGTACTTC
CDR3aa: CASSPGLAGGTYEQYF

abundance: NA
j_gene: TRBJ2-3
v_gene: TRBV15
d_gene: TRBD2
CDR3nt: TGTGCCACCAGCCGCCCTGATGAACTAGCGGGGGGCACAGATACGCAGTATTTT
CDR3aa: CATSRPDELAGGTDTQYF

abundance: NA
j_gene: TRBJ1-2
v_gene: TRBV15
d_gene: TRBD1
CDR3nt: TGTGCCACCAGCGGCCCCGACAGGGTTGGCTATGGCTACACCTTC
CDR3aa: CATSGPDRVGYGYTF

abundance: NA
j_gene: TRBJ2-7
v_gene: TRBV27
d_gene: TRBD1
CDR3nt: TGTGCCAGCAGTTTTGGACAGGGCTCCTACGAGCAGTACTTC
CDR3aa: CASSFGQGSYEQYF

abundance: NA
j_gene: TRBJ2-1
v_gene: TRBV19
d_gene: NA
CDR3nt: TGTGCCAGTAGTATAGGAGGATCTCTCTACAATGAGCAGTTCTTC
CDR3aa: CASSIGGSLYNEQFF

abundance: NA
j_gene: TRBJ1-3
v_gene: TRBV5-6
d_gene: NA
CDR3nt: TGTGCCAGCAGCTGGGGGGGCCATGGAAACACCATATATTTT
CDR3aa: CASSWGGHGNTIYF

abundance: NA
j_gene: TRBJ2-4
v_gene: TRBV28
d_gene: NA
CDR3nt: TGTGCCAGCTCTAGATCCAACAGGGTGAAAAACATTCAGTACTTC
CDR3aa: CASSRSNRVKNIQYF

abundance: NA
j_gene: TRBJ2-7
v_gene: TRBV28
d_gene: NA
CDR3nt: TGTGCCAGCAACGGGGGAGCGGCCTCCTACGAGCAGTACTTC
CDR3aa: CASNGGAASYEQYF

abundance: NA
j_gene: TRBJ1-1
v_gene: TRBV11-1
d_gene: NA
CDR3nt: TGTGCCAGCAGCTTATGGGGGGGAACTGAAGCTTTCTTT
CDR3aa: CASSLWGGTEAFF

abundance: NA
j_gene: TRBJ1-5
v_gene: TRBV5-1
d_gene: TRBD1
CDR3nt: TGCGCCAGCAGCTTGGGGGGACAGGATAATCAGCCCCAGCATTTT
CDR3aa: CASSLGGQDNQPQHF

abundance: NA
j_gene: TRBJ2-7
v_gene: TRBV4-3
d_gene: NA
CDR3nt: TGCGCCAGCAGCCACCTGACAGGCCCCTCCTACGAGCAGTACTTC
CDR3aa: CASSHLTGPSYEQYF

abundance: NA
j_gene: TRBJ1-1
v_gene: TRBV7-9
d_gene: TRBD1
CDR3nt: TGTGCCAGCAGCTTAGGGGCAGGGGGGAACACTGAAGCTTTCTTT
CDR3aa: CASSLGAGGNTEAFF

abundance: NA
j_gene: TRBJ2-5
v_gene: TRBV15
d_gene: TRBD1
CDR3nt: TGTGCCACCAGCGGCCAGGCTCCGGGACAGGGAGGGGAGCAGTACTTC
CDR3aa: CATSGQAPGQGGEQYF

abundance: NA
j_gene: TRBJ2-2
v_gene: TRBV28
d_gene: TRBD1
CDR3nt: TGTGCCAGCAGTCGACAGGGGGTCGGCACCGGGGAGCTGTTTTTT
CDR3aa: CASSRQGVGTGELFF